These 28 T cell receptor beta chains were sequenced from one sample in a study of shared clonotypes between healthy human individuals. Sequenced by immunoSEQ multiplex PCR; TCRdb stores in-frame clones only, minus some. Here the sample spans some 1 million clones, more than 65% being singletons. The specimen was memory CD4+ T cells sorted from blood. Subset noted: CD45RA-negative fraction. The source is a man aged 18 to 29 in good health.

The chain uses TRBV19 and TRBJ1-4; D may be TRBD1 (6 bases). The CDR3 has 13 amino acids. Germline V gives CDR1 LNHDA, CDR2 SQIVND (reference sequence). The ends were cut back, 6 bases at V and 4 bases at J, with 9 bases in the middle. The CDR3 coding sequence is TGTGCCAGTAGCGGACAGTATAATGAAAAACTGTTTTTT. It translates to CASSGQYNEKLFF.

A note on this clone: A far larger clone is off by one base, so a read error is likely. The chain carries TRBV4-3 and TRBJ2-7; 7 bases align to TRBD2. The CDR3 is made up of 16 amino acids. Per germline, CDR1 LGHNA and CDR2 YSLEER. Written as DNA, the CDR3 is TGCGTCAGCAGCCAAGCTGCTAGCGGAACCTTTTACGAGCAGTACTTC. It yields the protein CVSSQAASGTFYEQYF.

The chain uses TRBV6-1 and TRBJ2-6; no firm D call. Trimming cost V 4 bases and J 0 bases, with 19 bases left between them. Germline values: CDR1 MNHNS, CDR2 SASEGT. The CDR3 loop spans 19 amino acids. CDR3 loop: CASSAIPENIGSGANVLTF. The CDR3 nucleotides read TGTGCCAGCAGTGCCATCCCAGAAAACATAGGCTCTGGGGCCAACGTCCTGACTTTC.

The gene calls are TRBV19 and TRBJ2-1; TRBD2 matches at 10 bases. The V and J ends lost 3 bases and 2 bases, in that order; junction bases with no gene match: 10. Germline-derived CDR1 and CDR2 are LNHDA and SQIVND (reference sequence). This CDR3 spans 18 amino acids. In DNA, the CDR3 is TGTGCCAGTAGTATGGACTTCCTTCTAGCGGGGGCCTACAATGAGCAGTTCTTC. Its translation is CASSMDFLLAGAYNEQFF.

The chain joins TRBV5-1 to TRBJ1-3; 9 positions agree with TRBD1. V was pared by 4 bases and J by 1 base, with 6 bases of the junction left unmatched. This CDR3 region has 16 residues. Germline values: CDR1 SGHRS, CDR2 YFSETQ. In nucleotides, the CDR3 is TGCGCCAGCAGCGGACGGGACAGGGTTTCTGGAAACACCATATATTTT. Its protein is CASSGRDRVSGNTIYF.

The V call is TRBV19, the J call TRBJ1-1, with 8 bases that match TRBD1. The CDR3 runs 14 residues. V lost 6 bases to trimming and J lost 5 bases; unmatched junction nucleotides: 8. The germline V gene encodes CDR1 LNHDA and CDR2 SQIVND (reference sequence). CDR3 bases: TGTGCCAGTAGAGCGACAGGGGTGGTGACTGAAGCTTTCTTT. It yields the protein CASRATGVVTEAFF.

The chain combines TRBV11-3 with TRBJ2-7; TRBD1 matches 9 bases. V lost 4 bases, J lost 6 bases, and 13 bases stayed unmatched. CDR1 and CDR2 (germline): SGHNT, YENEEA. The CDR3 covers 16 residues. For the CDR3, the DNA is TGTGCCAGCAGCTCCACTCCGGGACAGGGTTTATCCGAGCAGTACTTC. Encoded protein: CASSSTPGQGLSEQYF.

The chain employs TRBV11-2 and TRBJ2-3; either TRBD1 or TRBD2 may fit D (5 bases each). Trimming cost V 2 bases and J 2 bases, with 14 bases left between them. Germline values: CDR1 SGHAT, CDR2 FQNNGV. The CDR3 is made up of 16 amino acids. The CDR3 reads CASSLYTGLATDTQYF. The CDR3 DNA is TGTGCCAGCAGCTTATACACGGGGCTAGCCACAGATACGCAGTATTTT.

The chain uses TRBV7-9 and TRBJ2-7; TRBD2 aligns across 13 bases. Germline V gene data show CDR1 as SEHNR and CDR2 as FQNEAQ (reference sequence). This CDR3 region has 15 residues. V dropped 5 bases and J dropped 6; count of bases not matched to a gene: 7. In DNA, the CDR3 is TGTGCCAGCAGCATTACTAGCGGGAGGGCTTTCGAGCAGTACTTC. Its translation is CASSITSGRAFEQYF.

The CDR3, as DNA: TGTGCCAACTTAACCGATCCGGGACAGGGTGCAGATACGCAGTATTTT. Translating it yields CANLTDPGQGADTQYF. The J gene is TRBJ2-3, the V gene TRBV25-1, with 9 bases fitting TRBD1. The V segment lost 10 bases and the J segment 4 bases; nucleotides outside the gene matches: 15. The CDR3 has 16 amino acids. Germline V gene data show CDR1 as MGHDK and CDR2 as SYGVNS.

Notes on this clone: The identical CDR3 is also encoded by other nucleotide sequences in the sample. This chain joins TRBV10-2 and TRBJ1-4; 8 bases map to TRBD1. The J segment lost 5 bases and the V segment lost 0 bases, leaving 2 bases of the junction unmatched. The CDR3 runs to 15 residues. Germline CDR1 WSHSY, CDR2 SAAADI. This chain's CDR3 is CASSESRTGNEKLFF. CDR3 DNA: TGCGCCAGCAGTGAGTCTAGGACAGGGAATGAAAAACTGTTTTTT.

The chain uses TRBV10-3 and TRBJ2-3; D remains unclear. The V gene's germline CDR1 is ENHRY and CDR2 SYGVKD. The germline V and J ends were trimmed by 4 bases and 4 bases, with 9 bases remaining between them. CDR3 size: 13 residues. The CDR3 bases are TGTGCCATCAGTGCTTTGAACGCAGATACGCAGTATTTT. Translating gives CAISALNADTQYF.

The chain uses TRBV5-1 and TRBJ2-7; 7 nucleotides align to TRBD2. The germline V gene encodes CDR1 SGHRS and CDR2 YFSETQ. J gave up 3 bases and V 4 bases, and 10 bases lay outside the gene matches. CDR3 length: 15 amino acids. CDR3 DNA: TGCGCCAGCAGCCCCACTAGCGCCTCTTTCTACGAGCAGTACTTC. Translated, it gives CASSPTSASFYEQYF.

This clone was observed a single time. J is TRBJ2-7 and V is TRBV6-6; 11 bases line up with TRBD2. The trim removed 5 bases at V and 2 bases at J, leaving 5 bases unmatched. CDR3 size: 15 residues. Germline V gene lookup returns CDR1 MNHNY and CDR2 SVGAGI (reference sequence). Here the CDR3 reads CASSPGTSGPYEQYF. CDR3 in DNA: TGTGCCAGCAGTCCCGGGACTAGCGGTCCCTACGAGCAGTACTTC.

The rearrangement joins TRBV27 to TRBJ2-7; 7 bases align to TRBD1. Unmatched junction bases numbered 17, after V lost 6 bases and J lost 6 bases. CDR3 length: 16 residues. Germline values: CDR1 MNHEY, CDR2 SMNVEV (reference sequence). CDR3 sequence: CASREWGRQGQREQYF. CDR3 in DNA: TGTGCCAGCAGAGAATGGGGGCGACAGGGACAGCGCGAGCAGTACTTC.

This chain joins TRBV18 and TRBJ1-1, with D perhaps matching TRBD1 (6 bases). V lost 3 bases, J lost 4 bases, and 12 bases lay in between. Germline-derived CDR1 and CDR2 are KGHSH and LQKENI. The length of the CDR3 is 14 residues. This chain's CDR3 is CASSPNRDGTEAFF. CDR3 nucleotide sequence: TGTGCCAGCTCACCCAACAGGGATGGCACTGAAGCTTTCTTT.

V and J are TRBV7-2 and TRBJ2-3; D is perhaps TRBD2 (6 bases). The CDR3 has 15 residues. Per the germline V gene, CDR1 is SGHTA and CDR2 is FQGNSA. Trimming removed 2 bases from V and 2 bases from J, with 11 bases in between. In DNA form, the CDR3 reads TGTGCCAGCAGCTTATGGCGGGGCTACACAGATACGCAGTATTTT. Translation: CASSLWRGYTDTQYF.

The V call is TRBV5-8, the J call TRBJ1-1; TRBD1 matches 7 bases. CDR3 length: 16 amino acids. In germline, CDR1 is SGHTS, CDR2 YDEGEE. V lost 1 base, J lost 3 bases, and 9 bases stayed unmatched. The CDR3 loop reads CASSLYGRGKYTEAFF. In nucleotides, the CDR3 is TGTGCCAGCAGCTTGTATGGCAGGGGGAAGTACACTGAAGCTTTCTTT.

V gene TRBV7-8 combines with J gene TRBJ2-5; D possibly uses TRBD1 or TRBD2 (6 bases each). The V gene's germline CDR1 is SGHVS and CDR2 FQNEAQ. With 4 bases removed from V and 3 bases from J, the gap between germline ends came to 18 bases. This CDR3 is built from 16 residues. CDR3 protein: CASSSSGGHREETQYF. CDR3 nucleotide sequence: TGTGCCAGCAGCTCTTCCGGGGGTCACAGGGAAGAGACCCAGTACTTC.

V and J are TRBV5-5 and TRBJ2-1; TRBD2 matches 8 bases. Germline V gene data show CDR1 as SGHKS and CDR2 as YYEKEE (reference sequence). This CDR3 comprises 15 residues. Unmatched junction bases numbered 10, after V lost 6 bases and J lost 5 bases. The CDR3 spells CASTRWSGGNNEQFF. The CDR3 coding sequence is TGTGCCAGCACCAGGTGGAGCGGGGGCAACAATGAGCAGTTCTTC.

This chain links TRBV5-1 with TRBJ2-7; tentative D call: TRBD2 (5 bases). In germline, CDR1 is SGHRS, CDR2 YFSETQ. The V and J ends lost 0 bases and 6 bases respectively, with 10 bases between them. This CDR3 spans 13 amino acids. The CDR3 DNA follows: TGCGCCAGCAGCTTGGGGCCCCGGGGCGAGCAGTACTTC. Its translation: CASSLGPRGEQYF.

The V call is TRBV5-4, the J call TRBJ2-2; 9 bases are a match to TRBD1. CDR3 length: 14 residues. Germline values: CDR1 SGHNT, CDR2 YYREEE (reference sequence). The V segment lost 3 bases and the J segment 3 bases; nucleotides outside the gene matches: 0. The CDR3 nucleotides are TGTGCCAGCAGCTGGGACAGGGACACCGGGGAGCTGTTTTTT. This codes for CASSWDRDTGELFF.

The chain employs TRBV5-1 and TRBJ2-3, with 12 bases aligning to TRBD2. Germline V gene sequence: CDR1 SGHRS, CDR2 YFSETQ. The J segment lost 0 bases and the V segment lost 2 bases, leaving 10 bases of the junction unmatched. The CDR3 has 19 residues. In DNA, the CDR3 is TGCGCCAGCAGCTTAATCGGACTAGCGGGGCGAACTAGCACAGATACGCAGTATTTT. Encoded protein: CASSLIGLAGRTSTDTQYF.

This clone was seen only a few times. The chain links TRBV10-3 to TRBJ2-7, with 7 bases that match TRBD1. CDR1 ENHRY and CDR2 SYGVKD come from the germline V gene. The CDR3 extends over 15 amino acids. The V segment lost 7 bases and the J segment 7 bases; nucleotides outside the gene matches: 16. CDR3 nucleotide sequence: TGTGCCATCACGCCGGGACAGCATCTAATTGGGGAGCAGTACTTC. This sequence encodes CAITPGQHLIGEQYF.

J is TRBJ1-3 and V is TRBV15, with 9 bases fitting TRBD1. Germline assignment: CDR1 LNHNV and CDR2 YYDKDF (reference sequence). This CDR3 has 16 residues. Germline trimming cut 5 bases from V and 2 bases from J; bases unmatched to any gene: 7. The CDR3 sequence is CATSSGQGGTGNTIYF. In DNA form, the CDR3 reads TGTGCCACCAGCTCGGGACAGGGTGGGACTGGAAACACCATATATTTT.

V is TRBV15 and J is TRBJ2-7; a possible D gene is TRBD2 (6 bases). The germline V gene has CDR1 LNHNV and CDR2 YYDKDF (reference sequence). V dropped 0 bases and J dropped 0 bases, with 15 bases sitting between them. This CDR3 spans 17 amino acids. CDR3 residues: CATSRDSGGGSSYEQYF. The CDR3 DNA reads as TGTGCCACCAGCAGAGACTCAGGCGGAGGGAGCTCCTACGAGCAGTACTTC.

The V call is TRBV4-2, the J call TRBJ2-6; D uncertain. Germline CDR1 reads LGHNA; CDR2 reads YNFKEQ. V was clipped by 5 bases and J by 0 bases, with 8 bases between them. CDR3 size: 15 residues. CDR3 amino acids: CASSAKNSGANVLTF. DNA of the CDR3: TGTGCCAGCAGCGCAAAGAACTCTGGGGCCAACGTCCTGACTTTC.

The rearrangement uses TRBV2 and TRBJ1-2, with D unresolved. Trimming pared 9 bases from V and 3 bases from J, leaving 20 bases between. The CDR3 spans 15 residues. Per germline, CDR1 SNHLY and CDR2 FYNNEI. This chain's CDR3 is CARWDDSRDHYGYTF. CDR3 coding DNA: TGTGCCAGGTGGGATGATTCTCGGGATCACTATGGCTACACCTTC.